This T cell receptor beta chain was documented in a study of T-cell reconstitution after alpha-beta-depleted transplantation in children. Germline CDR1 is SGDLS and CDR2 is YYNGEE. The ends were cut back, 0 bases at V and 4 bases at J, with 8 bases in the middle. The CDR3 loop spans 14 amino acids. A library of TCRbeta sequences, prepared with unique molecular identifiers, was generated. Each CDR3 protein gets one entry after TCRdb re-called the PCR reads with MiXCR. The sample has roughly 610,000 distinct CDR3 sequences, about 10% seen once; the top ten hold about 4.3%. Sequences were derived from PBMCs from the stem cell graft donor, sampled from the stem cell graft. The sequence was obtained from a human donor who donated a stem cell graft to a child with acute myeloid leukemia. This chain uses TRBV9 with TRBJ2-1, with D possibly matching TRBD2 (5 bases). CDR3 amino acids: CASSVEDSYNEQFF. CDR3 in DNA: TGTGCCAGCAGCGTAGAGGACTCTTACAATGAGCAGTTCTTC.